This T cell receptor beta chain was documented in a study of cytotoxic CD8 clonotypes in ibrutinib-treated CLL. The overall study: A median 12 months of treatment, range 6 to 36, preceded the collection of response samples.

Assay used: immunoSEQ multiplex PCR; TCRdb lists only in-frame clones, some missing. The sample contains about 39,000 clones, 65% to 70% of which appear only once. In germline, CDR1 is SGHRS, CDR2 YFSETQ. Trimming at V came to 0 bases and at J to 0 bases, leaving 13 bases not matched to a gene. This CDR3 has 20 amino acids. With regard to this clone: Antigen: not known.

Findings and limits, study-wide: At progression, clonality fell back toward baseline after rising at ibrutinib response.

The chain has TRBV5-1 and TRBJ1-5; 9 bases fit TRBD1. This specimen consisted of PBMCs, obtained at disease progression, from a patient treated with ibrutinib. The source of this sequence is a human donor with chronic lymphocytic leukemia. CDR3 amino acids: CASSLDFRDREINSNQPQHF. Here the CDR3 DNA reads TGCGCCAGCAGCTTGGATTTCAGGGACAGGGAAATCAATAGCAATCAGCCCCAGCATTTT.